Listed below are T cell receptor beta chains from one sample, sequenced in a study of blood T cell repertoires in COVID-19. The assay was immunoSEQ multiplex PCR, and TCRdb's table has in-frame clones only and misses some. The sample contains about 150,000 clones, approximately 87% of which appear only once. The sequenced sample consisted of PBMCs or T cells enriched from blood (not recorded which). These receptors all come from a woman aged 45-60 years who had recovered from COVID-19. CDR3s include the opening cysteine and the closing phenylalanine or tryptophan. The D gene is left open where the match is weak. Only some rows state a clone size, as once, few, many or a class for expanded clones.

DNA: TGTGCCAGCAGTTACGATTTTCTCGCCAGGCAGTACTTC; CDR3: CASSYDFLARQYF; D: NA; J: TRBJ2-5; size: NA; V: TRBV6-5
DNA: TGTGCCAGCAGCCCAAGGACAGGGCACAATGAGCAGTTCTTC; CDR3: CASSPRTGHNEQFF; D: TRBD1; J: TRBJ2-1; size: NA; V: TRBV5-6
DNA: TGTGCCAGCTCACCCGGTCGCGTGGAGACCCAGTACTTC; CDR3: CASSPGRVETQYF; D: NA; J: TRBJ2-5; size: few; V: TRBV18
DNA: TGTGCCAGCAGTGCATATGGGGGGGAGGGGTGGTACTTC; CDR3: CASSAYGGEGWYF; D: TRBD2; J: TRBJ2-7; size: NA; V: TRBV25-1
DNA: TGTGCCAGCTCACCCTCCCAGGTCCTCATGAACACTGAAGCTTTCTTT; CDR3: CASSPSQVLMNTEAFF; D: NA; J: TRBJ1-1; size: NA; V: TRBV18
DNA: TGTGCTAGTGGTTTGCCCCCTTACGAGCAGTACTTC; CDR3: CASGLPPYEQYF; D: NA; J: TRBJ2-7; size: NA; V: TRBV12-5
DNA: TGCGCCAGCAGCTGGGGCCGTGGGGGCGACTACGAGCAGTACTTC; CDR3: CASSWGRGGDYEQYF; D: NA; J: TRBJ2-7; size: few; V: TRBV5-1
DNA: TGCGCCAGCAGCCCCGTCTTGGAGAACAATGAGCAGTTCTTC; CDR3: CASSPVLENNEQFF; D: NA; J: TRBJ2-1; size: NA; V: TRBV5-1
DNA: TGTGCCAGCAATGTACAGGGACGCACTGAAGCTTTCTTT; CDR3: CASNVQGRTEAFF; D: NA; J: TRBJ1-1; size: NA; V: TRBV27
DNA: TGTGCCAGCAGCTTAGCGGGGGGGCCTATCGCAGATACGCAGTATTTT; CDR3: CASSLAGGPIADTQYF; D: NA; J: TRBJ2-3; size: NA; V: TRBV7-2
DNA: TGTGCCAGCAGCCTCCGGGACAGAAGCACAGATACGCAGTATTTT; CDR3: CASSLRDRSTDTQYF; D: TRBD1; J: TRBJ2-3; size: NA; V: TRBV3-1/TRBV3-2
DNA: TGCGCCAGCAGGTTTACTAGCGGGGGGGCCCAAGATACGCAGTATTTT; CDR3: CASRFTSGGAQDTQYF; D: TRBD2; J: TRBJ2-3; size: NA; V: TRBV5-1
DNA: TGTGCCAGCAGTAGCGGGGGCCCCTCGAATGAGCAGTTCTTC; CDR3: CASSSGGPSNEQFF; D: TRBD2; J: TRBJ2-1; size: NA; V: TRBV4-2
DNA: TGTGCCAGCTCACGACGGGACAGGGGGCGCGGAAACACCATATATTTT; CDR3: CASSRRDRGRGNTIYF; D: TRBD1; J: TRBJ1-3; size: NA; V: TRBV18
DNA: TGTGCCAGTAGGATCAGGGAGGGCACTGAAGCTTTCTTT; CDR3: CASRIREGTEAFF; D: NA; J: TRBJ1-1; size: NA; V: TRBV19
DNA: TGTGCCAGCAGCCCTAGTCGGCAGGGGGCGAACGAGCAGTACTTC; CDR3: CASSPSRQGANEQYF; D: TRBD1; J: TRBJ2-7; size: once; V: TRBV11-3
DNA: TGTGCCAGCAGCCGTACAGGGGGCAATCAGCCCCAGCATTTT; CDR3: CASSRTGGNQPQHF; D: TRBD1; J: TRBJ1-5; size: NA; V: TRBV3-1/TRBV3-2
DNA: TGCGCCACCCGGGACAGGGTTGACAATGAGCAGTTCTTC; CDR3: CATRDRVDNEQFF; D: TRBD1; J: TRBJ2-1; size: NA; V: TRBV5-1
DNA: TGTGCCAGCAGCTCCTCTCCCTCGACTAGACCAGATACGCAGTATTTT; CDR3: CASSSSPSTRPDTQYF; D: NA; J: TRBJ2-3; size: NA; V: TRBV11-2
DNA: TGTGCCAGCAGTTTAGGGACAGGCGTCCCCTATGGCTACACCTTC; CDR3: CASSLGTGVPYGYTF; D: TRBD1; J: TRBJ1-2; size: NA; V: TRBV28
DNA: TGTGCCAGCAGTTTGCTAGGACTAGCGGGATACAATGAGCAGTTCTTC; CDR3: CASSLLGLAGYNEQFF; D: TRBD2; J: TRBJ2-1; size: NA; V: TRBV27
DNA: TGTGCCAGCAGCCCAGACAGGGGTAACGGTGAAGCTTTCTTT; CDR3: CASSPDRGNGEAFF; D: TRBD1; J: TRBJ1-1; size: NA; V: TRBV11-2
DNA: TGTGCCAGCAGCTTAGGGTCCATTAGCGGGCCAAGCTCCTACAATGAGCAGTTCTTC; CDR3: CASSLGSISGPSSYNEQFF; D: TRBD2; J: TRBJ2-1; size: NA; V: TRBV7-9
DNA: TGCAGCGTTGAGGGGACAGCAGAAGCTTTCTTT; CDR3: CSVEGTAEAFF; D: TRBD1; J: TRBJ1-1; size: NA; V: TRBV29-1
DNA: TGTGCCAGTAGTCCGACAGGGGATTTCCTCGACTATGGCTACACCTTC; CDR3: CASSPTGDFLDYGYTF; D: TRBD1; J: TRBJ1-2; size: NA; V: TRBV19
DNA: TGTGCCAGTAGTATAGATTCTGGGACAGTCTATTACAATGAGCAGTTCTTC; CDR3: CASSIDSGTVYYNEQFF; D: TRBD1; J: TRBJ2-1; size: NA; V: TRBV19
DNA: TGTGCCAGCAGCCCTCGACAGGGCGCGACCGTCAATAATTCACCCCTCCACTTT; CDR3: CASSPRQGATVNNSPLHF; D: TRBD1; J: TRBJ1-6; size: NA; V: TRBV6-2/TRBV6-3
DNA: TGTGCCAGCTCACCCGGACAGAATGAAAAACTGTTTTTT; CDR3: CASSPGQNEKLFF; D: NA; J: TRBJ1-4; size: few; V: TRBV18
DNA: TGTGCCAGCAGCGTAGGGCCGGGGGAGACCCAGTACTTC; CDR3: CASSVGPGETQYF; D: NA; J: TRBJ2-5; size: NA; V: TRBV9
DNA: TGTGCCAGCAGTTTCCCGGGAAACTCTGGAAACACCATATATTTT; CDR3: CASSFPGNSGNTIYF; D: NA; J: TRBJ1-3; size: NA; V: TRBV5-5
DNA: TGTGCCAGCAGCCCCAGCGGGGCTCAAGAGACCCAGTACTTC; CDR3: CASSPSGAQETQYF; D: TRBD2; J: TRBJ2-5; size: NA; V: TRBV7-2
DNA: TGTGCCACCAGCGGACCAGGGGGGACTAGCACAGATACGCAGTATTTT; CDR3: CATSGPGGTSTDTQYF; D: NA; J: TRBJ2-3; size: NA; V: TRBV24-1
DNA: TGTGCCAGCAGCTTAGCGCGTGGTACTAGCGGCGACACAGATACGCAGTATTTT; CDR3: CASSLARGTSGDTDTQYF; D: TRBD2; J: TRBJ2-3; size: NA; V: TRBV7-2
DNA: TGTGCCAGTACGAGAGGGAATCAGCCCCAGCATTTT; CDR3: CASTRGNQPQHF; D: NA; J: TRBJ1-5; size: NA; V: TRBV19
DNA: TGCGCCAGCAGCGCCCGGGAACAGGGCTCTTCACCCCTCCACTTT; CDR3: CASSAREQGSSPLHF; D: NA; J: TRBJ1-6; size: NA; V: TRBV5-1
DNA: TGTGCCAGTAGTACTCGACTAGCGGGGGCTGAGATGGATACGCAGTATTTT; CDR3: CASSTRLAGAEMDTQYF; D: TRBD2; J: TRBJ2-3; size: once; V: TRBV19
DNA: TGTGCCAGCAGCCAAAGGACCGGAGGCGAGCAGTACTTC; CDR3: CASSQRTGGEQYF; D: NA; J: TRBJ2-7; size: NA; V: TRBV11-2
DNA: TGTGCCAGCAGCCGGATGCAAGGGGCTAGGGACACCATATATTTT; CDR3: CASSRMQGARDTIYF; D: NA; J: TRBJ1-3; size: NA; V: TRBV5-6
DNA: TGTGCCAGTAGTGCCGGGACTGGTTCCTACGAGCAGTACTTC; CDR3: CASSAGTGSYEQYF; D: NA; J: TRBJ2-7; size: NA; V: TRBV19
DNA: TGTGCCAGCAGGCGGGACTACCCAGTCACCCAGTACTTC; CDR3: CASRRDYPVTQYF; D: TRBD2; J: TRBJ2-5; size: NA; V: TRBV7-9
DNA: TGCGCCAGCAGCTTAAACCCGACAGGGACCTCTGGAAACACCATATATTTT; CDR3: CASSLNPTGTSGNTIYF; D: TRBD1; J: TRBJ1-3; size: NA; V: TRBV5-1